This T cell receptor beta chain originates from a study of blood T cell repertoires in COVID-19. TCRdb's copy holds only in-frame clones and misses some; the assay was immunoSEQ multiplex PCR. The top ten clones hold 3.9% of a sample with 110,000 or so clones, more than 75% of them seen once. The CDR3 is 12 amino acids. Germline V lookup: CDR1 MNHNY, CDR2 SVGAGI (reference sequence). Trimming took 5 bases from V and 3 from J, leaving 8 bases between them. J is TRBJ2-7 and V is TRBV6-6; D is uncertain. Sequences were obtained from peripheral blood. The clonotype was recovered from a man in his sixties with acute or convalescent COVID-19. The CDR3 nucleotides are TGTGCCAGCAGTGCAGATCACTACGAGCAGTACTTC. This codes for CASSADHYEQYF.